This entry is about one TCR beta chain. V lost 0 bases to trimming and J lost 7 bases; unmatched junction nucleotides: 6. The CDR3 extends over 15 amino acids. Germline CDR1 is SGHDN and CDR2 is FVKESK. This record belongs to a study of blood T cell repertoires in COVID-19. Profiling relied on immunoSEQ multiplex PCR, and the TCRdb table lists in-frame clones only, not all of them. The sample lists more than 400,000 clones, roughly 90% occurring once. Two consecutive negative NP/OP PCR tests, clearance, or resolved symptoms defined Cohort 3 recovery. This chain joins TRBV14 and TRBJ1-2; 9 bases are shared with TRBD1. Sequences were obtained from PBMCs or T cells enriched from blood (not recorded which). This TCR derives from a woman aged 18-29 years who had recovered from COVID-19. The CDR3 nucleotides are TGTGCCAGCAGCCAAGATTACAGGGGGCGCGGTGGCTACACCTTC. Translating gives CASSQDYRGRGGYTF. Full variable domain (remainder filled in from reference TRBV14 and TRBJ1-2): EAGVTQFPSHSVIEKGQTVTLRCDPISGHDNLYWYRRVMGKEIKFLLHFVKESKQDESGMPNNRFLAERTGGTYSTLKVQPAELEDSGVYFCASSQDYRGRGGYTFGSGTRLTVV.